Each of the 7 T cell receptor beta chains below was sequenced from the same sample in a study of blood T cell repertoires in COVID-19. Repertoires were generated with immunoSEQ multiplex PCR, while TCRdb's copy carries only in-frame clones and drops some. This sample has 200,000 to 300,000 clones, with under 85% found just once. Material for sequencing was peripheral blood. The source of these receptors is a man aged 25-45 years who had recovered from COVID-19.

CDR3 protein: CASSSIPGLASYEQYF. DNA of the CDR3: TGTGCCAGCAGCTCCATTCCGGGACTAGCTTCCTACGAGCAGTACTTC. The chain combines TRBV11-2 with TRBJ2-7, with 9 bases lining up with TRBD2. CDR3 length equals 16 residues. CDR1 and CDR2 (germline): SGHAT, FQNNGV. With V trimmed by 4 bases and J by 1 base, 8 bases remained unmatched. Filled out from reference TRBV11-2 and TRBJ2-7, the complete variable domain reads EAGVAQSPRYKIIEKRQSVAFWCNPISGHATLYWYQQILGQGPKLLIQFQNNGVVDDSQLPKDRFSAERLKGVDSTLKIQPAKLEDSAVYLCASSSIPGLASYEQYFGPGTRLTVT.

This clone was found a few times. V is TRBV28 and J is TRBJ1-1, with TRBD1 identical over 10 bases. With 7 bases clipped from V and 2 bases from J, the junction kept 13 bases outside the gene matches. Germline CDR1 and CDR2: MDHEN and SYDVKM. This CDR3 is built from 17 residues. CDR3 amino acids: CASNPLRDRGFNTEAFF. The CDR3, as DNA: TGTGCCAGCAACCCTCTCCGGGACAGGGGCTTCAACACTGAAGCTTTCTTT.

This clone was seen more than once but under ten times. V usage is TRBV7-7 and J usage is TRBJ1-3; TRBD1 might be the D (6 bases). The CDR3 has 14 amino acids. Per germline, CDR1 SSHAT and CDR2 FNYEAQ (reference sequence). Trimming stripped 1 base from V and 6 bases from J, with 10 bases between. CDR3 region: CASSLGTVPNTIYF. Here the CDR3 DNA reads TGTGCCAGCAGCTTAGGGACAGTTCCAAACACCATATATTTT.

Only one count was recorded for this clone. The rearrangement uses TRBV29-1 and TRBJ2-7; no clear D gene. Trimming removed 0 bases from V and 3 bases from J, with 3 bases in between. This CDR3 has 11 amino acids. The germline CDR1 and CDR2 sequences are SQVTM and ANQGSEA. The CDR3 DNA reads TGCAGCGTTGAAGATCTCTACGAGCAGTACTTC. Protein sequence: CSVEDLYEQYF.

This chain connects TRBV5-1 to TRBJ2-2; D is possibly TRBD1 (6 bases). Germline CDR1 and CDR2: SGHRS and YFSETQ. This CDR3 is built from 16 residues. V shed 1 base and J shed 0 bases, with 10 bases lying between them. CDR3 DNA: TGCGCCAGCAGCTTGAGACAGGTCGCGAACACCGGGGAGCTGTTTTTT. This sequence encodes CASSLRQVANTGELFF.

The sample holds one count of this clone. The chain carries TRBV5-4 and TRBJ2-5; the match to TRBD2 covers 8 bases. Germline values: CDR1 SGHNT, CDR2 YYREEE (reference sequence). With V trimmed by 0 bases and J by 2 bases, 6 bases remained unmatched. The length of the CDR3 is 16 residues. The CDR3 nucleotides are TGTGCCAGCAGCTTGGCGGCTAGCGGGTTTCAAGAGACCCAGTACTTC. Translating it yields CASSLAASGFQETQYF.

The chain recombines TRBV25-1 with TRBJ1-3; no clear D gene. This CDR3 comprises 14 residues. Trimming took 2 bases from V and 0 from J, leaving 5 bases between them. Germline-derived CDR1 and CDR2 are MGHDK and SYGVNS. The CDR3 DNA reads as TGTGCCAGCAGTGAACTATACTCTGGAAACACCATATATTTT. It specifies CASSELYSGNTIYF.